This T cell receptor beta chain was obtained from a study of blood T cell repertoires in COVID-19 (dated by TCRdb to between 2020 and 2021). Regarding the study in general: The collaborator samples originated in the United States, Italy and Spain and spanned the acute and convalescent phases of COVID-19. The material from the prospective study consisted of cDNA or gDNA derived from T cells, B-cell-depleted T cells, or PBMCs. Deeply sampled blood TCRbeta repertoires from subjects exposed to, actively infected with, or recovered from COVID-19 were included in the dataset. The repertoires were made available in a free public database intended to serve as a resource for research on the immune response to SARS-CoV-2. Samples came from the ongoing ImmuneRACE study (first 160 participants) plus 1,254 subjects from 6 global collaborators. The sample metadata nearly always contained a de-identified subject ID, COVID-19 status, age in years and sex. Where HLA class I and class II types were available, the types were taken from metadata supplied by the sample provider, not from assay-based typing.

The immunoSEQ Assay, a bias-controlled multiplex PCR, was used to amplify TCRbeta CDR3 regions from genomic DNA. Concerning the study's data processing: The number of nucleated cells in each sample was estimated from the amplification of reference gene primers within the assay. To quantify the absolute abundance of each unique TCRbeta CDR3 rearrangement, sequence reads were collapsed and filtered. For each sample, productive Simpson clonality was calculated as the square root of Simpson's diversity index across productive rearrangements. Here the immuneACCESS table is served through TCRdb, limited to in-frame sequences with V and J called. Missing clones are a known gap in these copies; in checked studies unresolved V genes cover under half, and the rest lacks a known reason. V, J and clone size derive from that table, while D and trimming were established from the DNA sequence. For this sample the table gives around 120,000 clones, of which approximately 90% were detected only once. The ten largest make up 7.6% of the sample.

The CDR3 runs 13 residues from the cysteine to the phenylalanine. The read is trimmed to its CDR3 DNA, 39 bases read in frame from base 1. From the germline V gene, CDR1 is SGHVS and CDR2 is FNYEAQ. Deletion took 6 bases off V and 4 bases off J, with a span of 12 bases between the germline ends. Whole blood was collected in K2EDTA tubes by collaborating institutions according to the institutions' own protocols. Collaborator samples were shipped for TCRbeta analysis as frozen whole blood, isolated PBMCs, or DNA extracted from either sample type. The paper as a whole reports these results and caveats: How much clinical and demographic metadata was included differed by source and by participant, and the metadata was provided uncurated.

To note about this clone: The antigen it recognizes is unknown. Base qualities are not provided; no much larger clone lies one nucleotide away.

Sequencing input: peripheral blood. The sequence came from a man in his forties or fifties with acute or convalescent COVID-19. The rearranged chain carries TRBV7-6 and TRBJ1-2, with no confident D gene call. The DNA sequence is TGTGCCAGCAGATCACAGTTCACCTATGGCTACACCTTC. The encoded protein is CASRSQFTYGYTF.